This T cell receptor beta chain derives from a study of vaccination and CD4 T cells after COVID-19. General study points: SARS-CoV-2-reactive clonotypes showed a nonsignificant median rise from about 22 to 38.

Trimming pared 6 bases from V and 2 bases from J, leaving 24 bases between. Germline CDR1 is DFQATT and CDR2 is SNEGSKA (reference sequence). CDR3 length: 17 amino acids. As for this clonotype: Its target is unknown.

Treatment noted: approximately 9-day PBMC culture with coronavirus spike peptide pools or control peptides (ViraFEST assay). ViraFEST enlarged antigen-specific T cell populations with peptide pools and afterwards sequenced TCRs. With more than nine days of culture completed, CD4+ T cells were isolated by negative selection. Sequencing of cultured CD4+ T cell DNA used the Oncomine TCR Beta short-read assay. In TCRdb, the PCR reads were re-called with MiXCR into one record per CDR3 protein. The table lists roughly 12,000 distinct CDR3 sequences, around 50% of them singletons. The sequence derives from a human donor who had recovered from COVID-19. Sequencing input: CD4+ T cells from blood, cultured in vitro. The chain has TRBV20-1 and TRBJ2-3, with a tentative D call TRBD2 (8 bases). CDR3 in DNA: TGCAGTGCCAACAGACAGACAGGGCGGGGGGACACAGATACGCAGTATTTT. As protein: CSANRQTGRGDTDTQYF.